This T cell receptor (beta chain) was sequenced during a study of T cells in Graves' hyperthyroidism and ophthalmopathy. Study background: Specimen type is peripheral blood, collected at initial diagnosis prior to any treatment.

Diagnosing involved the use of clinical symptoms, serum thyroxine and TRAb, thyroid ultrasound and orbital computed tomography. Germline V gives CDR1 MDHEN, CDR2 SYDVKM. The CDR3 totals 13 residues. V was pared by 3 bases and J by 1 base, with 6 bases between. Amplification yielded TCR beta CDR3 regions, with RNA transcripts as the source. The TCR CDR3 first-round RT-PCR relied on the HTBI primer set. TCRdb passed the multiplex PCR reads through MiXCR, listing each CDR3 protein once. The data show 300,000 to 450,000 distinct CDR3 sequences, with under 15% seen just once and 32% held by the top ten. This clonotype was detected a few times. Its matching antigen is unknown. The study's findings and limits: The model foresaw ophthalmopathy a median roughly 6.6 months prior to onset.

This chain uses TRBV28 with TRBJ1-2; D call uncertain. This TCR derives from a woman aged 25 to 39 with Graves' hyperthyroidism. The specimen was blood. Written as DNA, the CDR3 is TGTGCCAGCAGTTTGGCCTATAACTATGGCTACACCTTC. Residues: CASSLAYNYGYTF.